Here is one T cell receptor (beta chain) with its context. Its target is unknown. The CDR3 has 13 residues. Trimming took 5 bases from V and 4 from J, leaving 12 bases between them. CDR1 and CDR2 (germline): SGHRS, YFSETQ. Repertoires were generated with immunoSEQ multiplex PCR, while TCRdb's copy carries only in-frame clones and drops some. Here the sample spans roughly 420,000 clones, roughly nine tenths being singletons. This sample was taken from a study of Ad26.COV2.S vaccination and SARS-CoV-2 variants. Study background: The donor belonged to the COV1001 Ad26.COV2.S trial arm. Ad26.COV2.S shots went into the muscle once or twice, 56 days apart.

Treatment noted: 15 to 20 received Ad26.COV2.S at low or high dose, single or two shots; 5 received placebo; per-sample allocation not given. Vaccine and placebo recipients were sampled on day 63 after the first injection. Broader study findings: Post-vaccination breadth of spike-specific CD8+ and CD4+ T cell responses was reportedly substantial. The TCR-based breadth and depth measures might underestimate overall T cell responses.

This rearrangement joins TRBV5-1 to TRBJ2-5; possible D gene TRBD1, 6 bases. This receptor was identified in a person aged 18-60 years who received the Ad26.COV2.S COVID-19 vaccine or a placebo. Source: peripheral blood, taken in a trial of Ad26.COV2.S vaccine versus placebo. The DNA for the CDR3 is TGCGCCAGCAGTTACTCGACAGGAGAGACCCAGTACTTC. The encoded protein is CASSYSTGETQYF.